The 15 T cell receptor delta chains listed next were all sequenced from one sample in a study of gamma-delta chains in newborns, infants, children. TCRdb reanalyzed the reads using CATT. The repertoire includes just over 6,000 delta-chain clones, 2.6% of them detected once, and around 15% sits in the top ten. Sequences were obtained from blood. The source of these receptors is a child who was a newborn, infant or young child, either healthy, febrile or measles-vaccinated (not recorded which).

By share, this clone ranks as medium-sized (0.01 to 0.1%). The same CDR3 also results from other DNA sequences found in this sample. CDR3 protein: CACDGIGGAAQLFF. As DNA, the CDR3 is TGTGCCTGTGACGGGATAGGAGGGGCAGCACAACTCTTCTTT. The chain links TRDV2 to TRDJ2; D perhaps matches TRDD3 (6 bases). Trimming took 3 bases from V and 6 from J, leaving 13 bases between them. The CDR3 has 14 amino acids. Germline CDR1 GEAIGNYY, CDR2 EKD.

This clone was counted between two and nine times. A read error likely explains this, since a far larger clone differs by one base. Other nucleotide sequences from this sample produce the same CDR3. This chain links TRDV2 with TRDJ3; 11 bases match TRDD3. The trim removed 3 bases at V and 0 bases at J, leaving 6 bases unmatched. Per germline, CDR1 GEAIGNYY and CDR2 EKD. CDR3 length: 19 residues. The CDR3 loop reads CACDPVLGDSSWDTRQMFF. CDR3 nucleotide sequence: TGTGCCTGTGACCCCGTACTGGGGGATAGCTCCTGGGACACCCGACAGATGTTTTTC.

This clone turned up a few times. The translation of this DNA and the TCRdb protein of a much larger clone differ at residue 7, probably owing to a read error; the protein shown here is translated from the DNA. The J gene is TRDJ2, the V gene TRDV2, with TRDD3 identical over 7 bases. With 0 bases clipped from V and 8 bases from J, the junction kept 5 bases outside the gene matches. The CDR3 is 14 amino acids. Germline CDR1 is GEAIGNYY and CDR2 is EKD. The CDR3 region is CACDTLEDTAQLFF. The CDR3 DNA reads as TGTGCCTGTGACACCCTGGAGGATACGGCACAACTCTTCTTT.

This clone showed up just a few times. The gene calls are TRDV2 and TRDJ3, with TRDD3 identical over 10 bases. The germline gives CDR1 GEAIGNYY, CDR2 EKD. Trimming at V came to 3 bases and at J to 0 bases, leaving 7 bases not matched to a gene. The CDR3 spans 19 residues. CDR3 residues: CACDPAWGISSWDTRQMFF. CDR3 nucleotide sequence: TGTGCCTGTGACCCCGCCTGGGGGATAAGCTCCTGGGACACCCGACAGATGTTTTTC.

To note about this clone: Translating this DNA gives a protein that differs at residue 8 from the TCRdb one, which belongs to a much larger clone; a read error is likely, and the protein shown is this translation. For the J gene the call is TRDJ2; the V gene lacks a call; TRDD3 was called by the table and not checked on the DNA. The CDR3 consists of 14 residues. The CDR3 spells CACDTVGATAQLFF. CDR3 nucleotides: TGTGCCTGTGACACCGTGGGGGCTACAGCACAACTCTTCTTT.

About this clone itself: TCRdb attributes to this sequence the protein of a much larger clone, which differs from the DNA translation at residue 15; a read error is likely, and the protein displayed is translated from the DNA. This chain joins TRDV2 and TRDJ3; 13 bases are shared with TRDD3. CDR1 is GEAIGNYY and CDR2 is EKD in the germline V gene. The CDR3 is 18 residues long. The CDR3, as DNA: TGTGCCTGTGACGTACTGGGGGATACGTCCTGGGACACCCGACTGATGTTTTTC. It is translated as CACDVLGDTSWDTRLMFF.

With respect to this clone: At residue 4, TCRdb's protein is not the same as the translated DNA, so the protein here was read from the DNA. This CDR3 is also generated by other DNA sequences in the sample. The chain carries TRDV2 and TRDJ3, with TRDD3 matching 9 bases. V was pared by 5 bases and J by 0 bases, with 7 bases of the junction left unmatched. This CDR3 has 18 residues. Germline CDR1 and CDR2: GEAIGNYY and EKD. The CDR3 is CACGILGDSSWDTRQMFF. The CDR3 DNA reads as TGTGCCTGTGGCATACTGGGGGACAGCTCCTGGGACACCCGACAGATGTTTTTC.

By proportion, this clone is medium-sized. The identical CDR3 is also encoded by other nucleotide sequences in the sample. The chain recombines TRDV2 with TRDJ2; 10 bases agree with TRDD3. V lost 0 bases, J lost 0 bases, and 3 bases stayed unmatched. Germline values: CDR1 GEAIGNYY, CDR2 EKD. This CDR3 has 17 residues. The CDR3 DNA sequence: TGTGCCTGTGACACCGTTTGGGGGATACCTTTGACAGCACAACTCTTCTTT. It encodes CACDTVWGIPLTAQLFF.

This clone turned up a few times. The chain is built from TRDV1 and TRDJ1, with D unclear. The CDR3 runs to 17 residues. The V gene lost 0 bases and the J gene lost 3 bases, with 17 bases spanning the gap. Germline CDR1 and CDR2: TSWWSYY and QGS. CDR3 coding DNA: TGTGCTCTTGGGGAACTCTCGGCTCCTCCGTGTCCCGATAAACTCATCTTT. It translates to CALGELSAPPCPDKLIF.

This chain joins TRDV2 and TRDJ3; TRDD3 matches 11 bases. Germline lookup yields CDR1 GEAIGNYY and CDR2 EKD. The length of the CDR3 is 20 residues. The ends lost 3 bases at V and 0 bases at J; junction bases unmatched: 9. CDR3 residues: CACDSGWGIRGSWDTRQMFF. DNA of the CDR3: TGTGCCTGTGACTCCGGTTGGGGGATACGCGGCTCCTGGGACACCCGACAGATGTTTTTC.

This clone was seen a handful of times. A much larger clone lies one base from this, so it may be a read error. The sample carries other DNA sequences with the same CDR3. This chain uses TRDV2 with TRDJ2; 12 positions agree with TRDD3. The germline gives CDR1 GEAIGNYY, CDR2 EKD. The CDR3 runs 16 residues. CDR3 DNA sequence: TGTGCCTGTGACACACTGGGGGATACAGGGACAGCACAGCTCTTCTTT. It codes for CACDTLGDTGTAQLFF.

On this clone: Given a much more abundant clone one base away, this may be a read error. The identical CDR3 is also encoded by other nucleotide sequences in the sample. The chain combines TRDV2 with TRDJ3, with 10 positions matching TRDD3. With 2 bases clipped from V and 0 bases from J, the junction kept 6 bases outside the gene matches. The CDR3 runs to 19 residues. Germline loops: CDR1 GEAIGNYY, CDR2 EKD. This CDR3 is CACDNTGGSGSWDTRQMFF. The CDR3 DNA reads TGTGCCTGTGACAATACTGGGGGATCCGGCTCCTGGGACACCCGACAGATGTTTTTC.

This clone appeared a few times. The TCRdb protein, from a much larger clone, departs from this DNA's translation at residue 12, likely by read error; the protein shown derives from the DNA. This chain links TRDV2 with TRDJ2, with TRDD3 matching 11 bases. Looked up from germline, CDR1 is GEAIGNYY and CDR2 is EKD. This CDR3 spans 17 amino acids. The CDR3 DNA follows: TGTGCCTGTGACCCTGGGGGATACCCCCGGTTGATAGCACAACTCTTCTTT. Residues: CACDPGGYPRLIAQLFF.

This clone was detected only a few times. At one boundary the junction diverges from the germline segment, which might be a read error. This sequence joins TRDV2 and TRDJ3, with 11 bases aligning to TRDD3. The V gene's germline CDR1 is GEAIGNYY and CDR2 EKD. The CDR3 is 19 residues long. CDR3 loop: CACDTVWGIRSCDTRQMFF. DNA of the CDR3: TGTGCCTGTGACACCGTTTGGGGGATACGCTCCTGTGACACCCGACAGATGTTTTTC.

In its sample, this clone is medium-sized (0.01 to 0.1%). Other DNA sequences in the sample encode the same CDR3. The rearrangement links TRDV2 to TRDJ3, with 9 bases matching TRDD3. The CDR3 has 18 residues. V was pared by 0 bases and J by 0 bases, with 2 bases of the junction left unmatched. CDR1 GEAIGNYY and CDR2 EKD come from the germline V gene. Written as DNA, the CDR3 is TGTGCCTGTGACACCGGGGGATACTACTCCTGGGACACCCGACAGATGTTTTTC. It specifies CACDTGGYYSWDTRQMFF.